Presented here are 11 T cell receptor beta chains from one specimen sequenced in a study of blood T cell repertoires in COVID-19. Assay used: immunoSEQ multiplex PCR; TCRdb lists only in-frame clones, some missing. The table shows 340,000 or so clones, with around 87% occurring only once. The sample was peripheral blood. The receptors derive from a man aged 45-65 years with active or convalescent COVID-19.

The J gene is TRBJ2-1, the V gene TRBV6-4, with D possibly being TRBD1 (5 bases). Germline V gene sequence: CDR1 MRHNA, CDR2 SNTAGT. Deletions cut 10 bases from V and 2 bases from J, with 24 bases between. The CDR3 consists of 17 residues. The CDR3 reads CANRKLGARIAYNEQFF. CDR3 bases: TGTGCCAACCGTAAGTTAGGGGCGCGGATTGCCTACAATGAGCAGTTCTTC.

This chain joins TRBV5-5 and TRBJ1-4; D not certain. The CDR3 has 13 amino acids. Trimming stripped 1 base from V and 2 bases from J, with 3 bases between. Germline loops: CDR1 SGHKS, CDR2 YYEKEE (reference sequence). In DNA form, the CDR3 reads TGTGCCAGCAGCTTGTCTACTAATGAAAAACTGTTTTTT. Its protein product is CASSLSTNEKLFF.

The chain employs TRBV18 and TRBJ1-2; D is unclear. Trimming stripped 3 bases from V and 1 base from J, with 9 bases between. Germline V gives CDR1 KGHSH, CDR2 LQKENI. The CDR3 is made up of 14 amino acids. The chain's CDR3 is CASSPPSFNYGYTF. In nucleotides, the CDR3 is TGTGCCAGCTCACCTCCCTCCTTTAACTATGGCTACACCTTC.

The gene calls are TRBV5-1 and TRBJ2-1, with a tentative D call TRBD1 (5 bases). V lost 5 bases and J 2 bases, leaving 11 bases between the germline ends. Germline V gene lookup returns CDR1 SGHRS and CDR2 YFSETQ. The CDR3 runs 14 residues. In nucleotides, the CDR3 is TGCGCCAGCAGGGTCCAGGGCCCCTACAATGAGCAGTTCTTC. It yields the protein CASRVQGPYNEQFF.

The chain is built from TRBV9 and TRBJ2-6, with D maybe TRBD1 (5 bases). The CDR3 consists of 17 residues. Germline assignment: CDR1 SGDLS and CDR2 YYNGEE. V was shortened by 3 bases and J by 3 bases, with 16 bases between the two germline ends. The CDR3 nucleotides read TGTGCCAGCAGCGCACAGGTGAGAAGTGGTGGGGCCAACGTCCTGACTTTC. Translation: CASSAQVRSGGANVLTF.

The gene calls are TRBV5-1 and TRBJ2-3; 7 bases are shared with TRBD2. The germline CDR1 and CDR2 sequences are SGHRS and YFSETQ. The V segment lost 7 bases and the J segment 0 bases; nucleotides outside the gene matches: 2. The CDR3 extends over 13 amino acids. DNA for the CDR3: TGCGCCAGCGGTAGCGGGAGCACAGATACGCAGTATTTT. This codes for CASGSGSTDTQYF.

The genes are TRBV10-3 and TRBJ1-2; tentative D call: TRBD1 (5 bases). The germline V gene has CDR1 ENHRY and CDR2 SYGVKD. This CDR3 contains 14 residues. Trimming removed 4 bases at V and 3 bases at J, with 12 bases between. The CDR3 sequence: CAISGDLPDYGYTF. CDR3 coding DNA: TGTGCCATCAGTGGGGACTTACCAGACTATGGCTACACCTTC.

The chain has TRBV15 and TRBJ2-3; TRBD2 matches at 14 bases. The V gene end was trimmed by 3 bases and the J gene end by 4 bases; junction bases not matched to a gene: 6. Germline V CDR1 and CDR2: LNHNV, YYDKDF (reference sequence). CDR3 length: 17 amino acids. The CDR3 bases are TGTGCCACCAGCAGGCGGGGACTAGCGGGGGCATCAGATACGCAGTATTTT. Amino acids: CATSRRGLAGASDTQYF.

J is TRBJ2-3 and V is TRBV4-1; tentatively, D is TRBD1 (6 bases). The V gene lost 1 base and the J gene lost 0 bases, with 11 bases spanning the gap. CDR1 MGHRA and CDR2 YSYEKL come from the germline V gene. CDR3 length equals 16 residues. The CDR3 nucleotides are TGCGCCAGCAGCCAAGCAAGGGGGACGAGCACAGATACGCAGTATTTT. This codes for CASSQARGTSTDTQYF.

The V and J genes are TRBV5-6 and TRBJ1-5; TRBD1 matches at 8 bases. The CDR3 consists of 16 residues. V lost 0 bases, J lost 6 bases, and 8 bases stayed unmatched. Germline V gene sequence: CDR1 SGHDT, CDR2 YYEEEE. CDR3 loop: CASSLAGQGDSQPQHF. The CDR3 nucleotides read TGTGCCAGCAGCTTGGCCGGACAGGGAGACTCTCAGCCCCAGCATTTT. The entire variable domain, with the rest obtained from reference TRBV5-6 and TRBJ1-5, is as follows: DAGVTQSPTHLIKTRGQQVTLRCSPKSGHDTVSWYQQALGQGPQFIFQYYEEEERQRGNFPDRFSGHQFPNYSSELNVNALLLGDSALYLCASSLAGQGDSQPQHFGDGTRLSIL.

The chain has TRBV18 and TRBJ1-3, with D perhaps TRBD1 (5 bases). V shed 3 bases and J shed 0 bases, with 12 bases lying between them. The germline gives CDR1 KGHSH, CDR2 LQKENI. The CDR3 consists of 16 residues. As DNA, the CDR3 is TGTGCCAGCTCACCTCCGACAGCTGACTCTGGAAACACCATATATTTT. This encodes CASSPPTADSGNTIYF. Supplemented by reference TRBV18 and TRBJ1-3, the full variable domain reads NAGVMQNPRHLVRRRGQEARLRCSPMKGHSHVYWYRQLPEEGLKFMVYLQKENIIDESGMPKERFSAEFPKEGPSILRIQQVVRGDSAAYFCASSPPTADSGNTIYFGEGSWLTVV.